This section outlines one TCR beta chain sequence together with its context. This specimen belongs to a study of blood T cell repertoires in COVID-19. TCRdb's copy holds only in-frame clones and misses some; the assay was immunoSEQ multiplex PCR. Of a few hundred thousand clones listed, about nine tenths are singletons. The CDR3 is made up of 15 amino acids. Trimming removed 4 bases at V and 0 bases at J, with 9 bases between. Germline CDR1 is KGHSH and CDR2 is LQKENI. The genes are TRBV18 and TRBJ2-2, with D maybe TRBD1 (6 bases). The sample consisted of PBMCs or T cells enriched from blood (not recorded which). This clonotype originated in a woman in her twenties or thirties who had recovered from COVID-19. This chain's CDR3 is CASSQGQSNTGELFF. CDR3 bases: TGTGCCAGCTCACAAGGACAGTCGAACACCGGGGAGCTGTTTTTT.